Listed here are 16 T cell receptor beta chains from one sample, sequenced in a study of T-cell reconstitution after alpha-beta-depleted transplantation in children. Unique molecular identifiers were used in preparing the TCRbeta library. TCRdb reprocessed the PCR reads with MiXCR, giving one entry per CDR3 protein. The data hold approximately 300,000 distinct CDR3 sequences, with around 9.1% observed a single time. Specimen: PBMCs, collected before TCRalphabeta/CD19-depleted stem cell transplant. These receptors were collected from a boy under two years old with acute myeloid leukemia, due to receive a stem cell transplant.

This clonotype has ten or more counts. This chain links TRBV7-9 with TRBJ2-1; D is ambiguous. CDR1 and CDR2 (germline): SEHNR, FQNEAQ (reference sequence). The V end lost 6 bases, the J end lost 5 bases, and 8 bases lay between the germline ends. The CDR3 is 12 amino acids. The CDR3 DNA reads TGTGCCAGCAGTGTAAGGAACAATGAGCAGTTCTTC. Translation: CASSVRNNEQFF.

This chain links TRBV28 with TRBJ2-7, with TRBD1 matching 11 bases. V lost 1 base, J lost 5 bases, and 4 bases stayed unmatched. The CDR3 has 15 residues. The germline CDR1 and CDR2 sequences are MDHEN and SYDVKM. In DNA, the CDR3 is TGTGCCAGCAGTTTATTACGGGACAGGGGGAACGAGCAGTACTTC. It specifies CASSLLRDRGNEQYF.

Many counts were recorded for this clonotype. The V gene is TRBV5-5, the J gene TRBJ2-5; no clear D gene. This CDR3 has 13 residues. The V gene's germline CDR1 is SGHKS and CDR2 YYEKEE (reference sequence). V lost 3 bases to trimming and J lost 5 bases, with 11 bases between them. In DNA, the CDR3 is TGTGCCAGCAGCTCCCTCGTATTCGAGACCCAGTACTTC. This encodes CASSSLVFETQYF.

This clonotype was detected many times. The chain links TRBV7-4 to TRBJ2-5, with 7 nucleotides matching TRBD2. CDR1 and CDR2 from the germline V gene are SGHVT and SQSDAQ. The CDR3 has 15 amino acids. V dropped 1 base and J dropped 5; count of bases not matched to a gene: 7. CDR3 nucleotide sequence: TGTGCCAGCAGCTTAGGGAGCGTCGGGGGGGAGACCCAGTACTTC. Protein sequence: CASSLGSVGGETQYF.

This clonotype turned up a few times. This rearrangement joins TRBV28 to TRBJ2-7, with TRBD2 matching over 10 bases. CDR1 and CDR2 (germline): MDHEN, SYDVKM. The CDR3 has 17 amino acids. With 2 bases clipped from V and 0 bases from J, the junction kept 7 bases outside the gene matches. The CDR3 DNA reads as TGTGCCAGCAGTTTAGGTTTAGGACTAGCGGCCTCCTACGAGCAGTACTTC. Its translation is CASSLGLGLAASYEQYF.

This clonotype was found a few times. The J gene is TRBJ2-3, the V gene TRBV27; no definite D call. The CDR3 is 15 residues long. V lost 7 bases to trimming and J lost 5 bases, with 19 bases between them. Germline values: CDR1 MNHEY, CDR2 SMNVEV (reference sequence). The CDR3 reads CASTLRSYPGDTQYF. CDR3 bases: TGTGCCAGCACCTTGAGGTCTTACCCGGGAGATACGCAGTATTTT.

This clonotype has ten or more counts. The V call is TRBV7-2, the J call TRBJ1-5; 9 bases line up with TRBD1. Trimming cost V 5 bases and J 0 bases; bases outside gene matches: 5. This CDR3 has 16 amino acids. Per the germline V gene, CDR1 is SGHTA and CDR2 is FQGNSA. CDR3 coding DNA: TGTGCCAGCAGCAAAGGGACAGGGAATAGCAATCAGCCCCAGCATTTT. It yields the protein CASSKGTGNSNQPQHF.

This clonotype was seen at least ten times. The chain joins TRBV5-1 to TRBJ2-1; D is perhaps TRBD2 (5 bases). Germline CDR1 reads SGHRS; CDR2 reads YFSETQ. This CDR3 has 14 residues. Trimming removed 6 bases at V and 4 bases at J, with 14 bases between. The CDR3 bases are TGCGCCAGCACCCCGAGGGCGGTTTACAATGAGCAGTTCTTC. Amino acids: CASTPRAVYNEQFF.

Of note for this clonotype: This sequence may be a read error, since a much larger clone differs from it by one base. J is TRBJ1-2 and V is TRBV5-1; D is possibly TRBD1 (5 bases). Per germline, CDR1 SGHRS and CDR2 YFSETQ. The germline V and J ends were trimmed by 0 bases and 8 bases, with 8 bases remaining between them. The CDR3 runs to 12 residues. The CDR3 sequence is CASSLAWGGYTF. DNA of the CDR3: TGCGCCAGCAGCTTGGCCTGGGGCGGCTACACCTTC.

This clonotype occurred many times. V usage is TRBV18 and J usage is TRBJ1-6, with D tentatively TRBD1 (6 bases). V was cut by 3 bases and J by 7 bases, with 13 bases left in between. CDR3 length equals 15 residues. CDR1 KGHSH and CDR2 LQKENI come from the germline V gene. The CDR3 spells CASSPRGVRNSPLHF. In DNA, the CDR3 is TGTGCCAGCTCACCGAGGGGGGTGAGGAATTCACCCCTCCACTTT.

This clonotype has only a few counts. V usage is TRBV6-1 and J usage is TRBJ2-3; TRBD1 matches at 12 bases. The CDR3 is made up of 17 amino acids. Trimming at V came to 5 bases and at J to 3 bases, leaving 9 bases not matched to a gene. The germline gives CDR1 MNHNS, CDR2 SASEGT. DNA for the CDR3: TGTGCCAGCAGTAAGGGACAGGGGGCTGTACAAACAGATACGCAGTATTTT. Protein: CASSKGQGAVQTDTQYF.

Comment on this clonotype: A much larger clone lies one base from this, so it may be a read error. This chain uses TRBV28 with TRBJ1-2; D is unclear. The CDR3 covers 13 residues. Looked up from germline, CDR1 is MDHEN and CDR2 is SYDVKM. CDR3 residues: CASSSGFEYAYTF. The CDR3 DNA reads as TGTGCCAGCAGTTCCGGATTCGAATATGCCTACACCTTC.

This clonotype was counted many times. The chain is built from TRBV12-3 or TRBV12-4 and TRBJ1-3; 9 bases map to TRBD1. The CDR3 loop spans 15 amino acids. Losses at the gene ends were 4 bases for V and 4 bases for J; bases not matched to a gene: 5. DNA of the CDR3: TGTGCCAGCAGTTACAGGGGGCGAGAAGGAAACACCATATATTTT. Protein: CASSYRGREGNTIYF.

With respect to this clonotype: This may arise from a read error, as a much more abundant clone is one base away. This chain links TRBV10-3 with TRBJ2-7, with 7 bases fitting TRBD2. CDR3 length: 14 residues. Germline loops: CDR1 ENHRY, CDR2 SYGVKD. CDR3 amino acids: CAISPGGRGYDQYF. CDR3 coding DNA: TGTGCCATCAGCCCGGGGGGAAGGGGTTACGACCAGTACTTC.

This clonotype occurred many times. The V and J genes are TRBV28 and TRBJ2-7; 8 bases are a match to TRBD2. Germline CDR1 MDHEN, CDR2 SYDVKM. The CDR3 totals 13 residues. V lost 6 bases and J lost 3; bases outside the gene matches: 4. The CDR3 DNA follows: TGTGCCAGCAGGGGGACTAGTTACTACGAGCAGTACTTC. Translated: CASRGTSYYEQYF.

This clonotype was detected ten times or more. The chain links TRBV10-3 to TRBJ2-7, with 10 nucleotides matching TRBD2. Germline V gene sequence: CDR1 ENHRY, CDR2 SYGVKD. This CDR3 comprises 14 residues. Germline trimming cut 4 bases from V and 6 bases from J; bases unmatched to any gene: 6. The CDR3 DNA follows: TGTGCCATCAGTGGAAGCGGGAGGGCCCCCGAGCAGTACTTC. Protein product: CAISGSGRAPEQYF.